The subject of this entry is one T cell receptor beta chain. Its antigen remains unidentified. The data originate from a study of cytomegalovirus exposure and HLA in healthy donors. Looking at the study overall: Unique TCRs numbering around 85 million, obtained from HLA-typed donors, made up an early data release. Study results and caveats: Later genetic work tied a missense DCLRE1C variant to beta-chain V and J trimming. In a later analysis, at a false discovery rate of 0.05, 16,951 TCR beta sequences matched HLA alleles. The later analysis indicated that the majority of CMV-associated TCR beta chains appeared HLA-restricted.

60 Vbeta and 13 Jbeta primers were used in PCR. Some clones are missing from TCRdb's copy, which holds only in-frame ones; the method was immunoSEQ multiplex PCR. This repertoire shows about 150,000 clones, roughly 65% found once; its top ten account for less than 5%. V was trimmed by 1 base and J by 1 base, leaving 7 bases between them. The CDR3 loop spans 14 amino acids. From germline, CDR1 is LNHDA and CDR2 SQIVND (reference sequence). What was sequenced was PBMCs. The clonotype originates from a man aged 55-75 years in good health and CMV-seronegative. The V call is TRBV19, the J call TRBJ1-1; D ambiguous. The CDR3 nucleotides read TGTGCCAGTAGTATAGGTCCACAGAACACTGAAGCTTTCTTT. It translates to CASSIGPQNTEAFF.